These 19 T cell receptor beta chains came from one sample sequenced in a study of T cell changes during pregnancy in multiple sclerosis. Method: immunoSEQ multiplex PCR; TCRdb's copy keeps in-frame clones and lacks some. The top ten hold 0.5% of the sample, which has tens of thousands of clones, about nine tenths seen once. The sequenced sample was CD4+ T cells from peripheral blood mononuclear cells, obtained in the third trimester of pregnancy. These receptors were obtained from a female donor with multiple sclerosis, enrolled in a pregnancy study.

The chain is built from TRBV19 and TRBJ2-2; D may be TRBD2 (6 bases). The CDR3 has 16 residues. Trimming removed 5 bases at V and 7 bases at J, with 20 bases between. Germline lookup yields CDR1 LNHDA and CDR2 SQIVND (reference sequence). The CDR3 DNA reads TGTGCCAGTAGTGCGGGGTTCGATCCGAGGGGCGGGGAGCTGTTTTTT. As protein: CASSAGFDPRGGELFF.

V usage is TRBV19 and J usage is TRBJ1-2; no clear D. The V and J ends lost 3 bases and 2 bases respectively, with 10 bases between them. The germline gives CDR1 LNHDA, CDR2 SQIVND (reference sequence). The CDR3 runs to 14 residues. The CDR3 is CASSIYESNYGYTF. The CDR3 DNA follows: TGTGCCAGTAGTATCTATGAGTCAAACTATGGCTACACCTTC. Full variable domain (missing parts from reference TRBV19 and TRBJ1-2): DGGITQSPKYLFRKEGQNVTLSCEQNLNHDAMYWYRQDPGQGLRLIYYSQIVNDFQKGDIAEGYSVSREKKESFPLTVTSAQKNPTAFYLCASSIYESNYGYTFGSGTRLTVV.

V and J are TRBV5-6 and TRBJ1-2, with a weak D call TRBD1 (6 bases). Germline V lookup: CDR1 SGHDT, CDR2 YYEEEE. The CDR3 totals 15 residues. V shed 0 bases and J shed 8 bases, with 17 bases lying between them. The CDR3 sequence is CASSLVTGNAGGYTF. CDR3 nucleotides: TGTGCCAGCAGCTTGGTGACAGGAAATGCAGGGGGCTACACCTTC. Variable domain in full (rest from reference TRBV5-6 and TRBJ1-2): DAGVTQSPTHLIKTRGQQVTLRCSPKSGHDTVSWYQQALGQGPQFIFQYYEEEERQRGNFPDRFSGHQFPNYSSELNVNALLLGDSALYLCASSLVTGNAGGYTFGSGTRLTVV.

The genes are TRBV19 and TRBJ2-7; the match to TRBD1 covers 8 bases. The CDR3 totals 14 residues. V dropped 6 bases and J dropped 5; count of bases not matched to a gene: 9. CDR1 is LNHDA and CDR2 is SQIVND in the germline V gene (reference sequence). The CDR3 spells CASSLRGQSHEQYF. In DNA, the CDR3 is TGTGCCAGTAGCCTCAGGGGGCAGAGCCACGAGCAGTACTTC.

The chain has TRBV6-5 and TRBJ1-2; D not resolved. The CDR3 is made up of 14 amino acids. Germline V gives CDR1 MNHEY, CDR2 SVGAGI. Trimming shortened V by 0 bases and J by 5 bases, and 10 bases separated the two germline ends. CDR3 coding DNA: TGTGCCAGCAGTTACTCGCCTGGGAGGTATGGCTACACCTTC. It encodes CASSYSPGRYGYTF.

The V call is TRBV15, the J call TRBJ1-5, with 11 bases identical to TRBD1. Germline V CDR1 and CDR2: LNHNV, YYDKDF (reference sequence). Trimming cost V 2 bases and J 7 bases; bases outside gene matches: 4. CDR3 length: 15 amino acids. The CDR3 sequence: CATSRSGQGGQPQHF. Written as DNA, the CDR3 is TGTGCCACCAGCAGATCGGGACAGGGGGGACAGCCCCAGCATTTT.

This clone was picked up one time. The chain is built from TRBV21-1 and TRBJ1-2. TRBV21-1 represents a pseudogene. The CDR3 loop spans 16 amino acids. The chain's CDR3 is CASSKGKRRNGYGYTF. DNA for the CDR3: TGTGCCAGCAGCAAAGGAAAAAGGAGGAACGGCTATGGCTACACCTTC.

The rearrangement joins TRBV29-1 to TRBJ1-2, with D unresolved. V gave up 3 bases and J gave up 0 bases, with 11 bases separating them. The CDR3 loop spans 14 amino acids. Germline V gene lookup returns CDR1 SQVTM and CDR2 ANQGSEA. CDR3 residues: CSVDDMPTNYGYTF. The CDR3 DNA follows: TGCAGCGTTGACGACATGCCCACTAACTATGGCTACACCTTC.

The chain is built from TRBV11-2 and TRBJ1-2; perhaps TRBD1 as D (6 bases). V gave up 4 bases and J gave up 8 bases, with 14 bases separating them. The CDR3 loop spans 13 amino acids. Germline V gene lookup returns CDR1 SGHAT and CDR2 FQNNGV. CDR3 in DNA: TGTGCCAGCAGCTCGAACAGGGCTAACGGCTACACCTTC. It codes for CASSSNRANGYTF.

The genes are TRBV19 and TRBJ2-5; tentative D call: TRBD2 (6 bases). Germline V gives CDR1 LNHDA, CDR2 SQIVND (reference sequence). This CDR3 is 15 amino acids long. The V and J ends lost 4 bases and 4 bases respectively, with 16 bases between them. In DNA, the CDR3 is TGTGCCAGTAGTACCCTGGGGCGGGGACGAGAGACCCAGTACTTC. Its translation: CASSTLGRGRETQYF. Using reference TRBV19 and TRBJ2-5 for the parts outside the CDR3, the full variable domain is DGGITQSPKYLFRKEGQNVTLSCEQNLNHDAMYWYRQDPGQGLRLIYYSQIVNDFQKGDIAEGYSVSREKKESFPLTVTSAQKNPTAFYLCASSTLGRGRETQYFGPGTRLLVL.

The chain couples TRBV7-3 to TRBJ2-5; 11 bases match TRBD2. Looked up from germline, CDR1 is SGHTA and CDR2 is FQGTGA. The V and J ends lost 5 bases and 4 bases, in that order; junction bases with no gene match: 9. The CDR3 has 16 residues. The CDR3 DNA is TGTGCCAGCAGCCCTGACGGACTAGCGGGCCGAGAGACCCAGTACTTC. Its translation is CASSPDGLAGRETQYF.

The rearrangement links TRBV5-1 to TRBJ2-7, with 7 bases matching TRBD1. The J segment lost 3 bases and the V segment lost 6 bases, leaving 6 bases of the junction unmatched. Germline-derived CDR1 and CDR2 are SGHRS and YFSETQ. The CDR3 contains 13 residues. CDR3 sequence: CASNEAGGYEQYF. The CDR3 region has the DNA TGCGCCAGCAATGAGGCAGGGGGCTACGAGCAGTACTTC.

J is TRBJ2-7 and V is TRBV7-8, with 9 bases matching TRBD2. Per the germline V gene, CDR1 is SGHVS and CDR2 is FQNEAQ. Germline trimming cut 5 bases from V and 4 bases from J; bases unmatched to any gene: 3. CDR3 size: 13 residues. In DNA, the CDR3 is TGTGCCAGCAGCCGGGGACTAGCTTACGAGCAGTACTTC. Amino acids: CASSRGLAYEQYF.

The chain has TRBV10-2 and TRBJ2-2; 7 nucleotides line up with TRBD2. V lost 8 bases to trimming and J lost 2 bases; unmatched junction nucleotides: 14. Germline V gene sequence: CDR1 WSHSY, CDR2 SAAADI. The CDR3 is 17 residues long. CDR3 residues: CASSTERDRQNTGELFF. The DNA for the CDR3 is TGCGCCAGCTCAACTGAGCGGGACCGACAAAACACCGGGGAGCTGTTTTTT.

The chain recombines TRBV4-1 with TRBJ1-2; D unclear. Germline V gene sequence: CDR1 MGHRA, CDR2 YSYEKL. The CDR3 has 17 amino acids. V was pared by 7 bases and J by 2 bases, with 23 bases between. DNA of the CDR3: TGCGCCAGCACCGTCTCTTCCGGGGATTCGAGAAACTATGGCTACACCTTC. Protein: CASTVSSGDSRNYGYTF.

The rearrangement joins TRBV19 to TRBJ2-7, with a possible D match to TRBD1 (6 bases). Germline V gives CDR1 LNHDA, CDR2 SQIVND (reference sequence). V was pared by 5 bases and J by 0 bases, with 11 bases between. The CDR3 is 14 amino acids. In nucleotides, the CDR3 is TGTGCCAGTAGTCGTCAGGGGTCCTCCTACGAGCAGTACTTC. This gives the protein CASSRQGSSYEQYF.

The chain couples TRBV5-5 to TRBJ1-1, with D perhaps TRBD1 (6 bases). There are 16 residues in the CDR3. Germline assignment: CDR1 SGHKS and CDR2 YYEKEE (reference sequence). V was cut by 4 bases and J by 1 base, with 17 bases left in between. The DNA for the CDR3 is TGTGCCAGCAGCCCTCTACTTAGAGGGGGGAACACTGAAGCTTTCTTT. This encodes CASSPLLRGGNTEAFF.

The CDR3, as DNA: TGTGCCAGCAGCTTAACATATACGCAGTATTTT. Its protein is CASSLTYTQYF. The chain uses TRBV11-1 and TRBJ2-3; the D is unclear. Per germline, CDR1 SGHAT and CDR2 FQDESV (reference sequence). With 2 bases removed from V and 7 bases from J, the gap between germline ends came to 4 bases. CDR3 length: 11 amino acids.

V gene TRBV21-1 combines with J gene TRBJ2-2; the table's D call TRBD1 went unverified against the DNA. TRBV21-1 is tagged as a pseudogene. The CDR3 is 14 amino acids. This CDR3 is CASSKTENTGELFF. The CDR3 bases are TGTGCCAGCAGCAAGACAGAGAACACCGGGGAGCTGTTTTTT.